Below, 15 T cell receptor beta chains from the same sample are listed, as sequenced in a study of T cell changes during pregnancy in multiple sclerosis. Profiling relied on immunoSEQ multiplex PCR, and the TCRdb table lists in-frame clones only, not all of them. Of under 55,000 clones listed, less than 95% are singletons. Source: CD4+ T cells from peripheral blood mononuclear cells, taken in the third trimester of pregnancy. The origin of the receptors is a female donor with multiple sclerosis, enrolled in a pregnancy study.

DNA of the CDR3: TGTGCCAGCAGCCGACAGGGCGTCTCCTACGAGCAGTACTTC. Protein sequence: CASSRQGVSYEQYF. The chain carries TRBV7-9 and TRBJ2-7, with 7 nucleotides matching TRBD1. The germline CDR1 and CDR2 sequences are SEHNR and FQNEAQ (reference sequence). V was pared by 5 bases and J by 0 bases, with 4 bases of the junction left unmatched. The CDR3 has 14 amino acids.

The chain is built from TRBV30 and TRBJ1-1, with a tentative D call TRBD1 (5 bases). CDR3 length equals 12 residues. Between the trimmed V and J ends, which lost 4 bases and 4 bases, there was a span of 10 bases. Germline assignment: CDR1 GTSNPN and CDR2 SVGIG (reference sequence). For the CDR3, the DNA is TGTGCCTGGATCGGGGGGAGCACTGAAGCTTTCTTT. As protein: CAWIGGSTEAFF.

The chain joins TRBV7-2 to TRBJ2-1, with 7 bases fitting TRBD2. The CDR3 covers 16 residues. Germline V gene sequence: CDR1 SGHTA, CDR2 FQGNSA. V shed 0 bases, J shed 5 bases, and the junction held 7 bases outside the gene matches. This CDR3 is CASSLARASGNNEQFF. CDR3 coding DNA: TGTGCCAGCAGCTTAGCGCGGGCTAGCGGTAACAATGAGCAGTTCTTC.

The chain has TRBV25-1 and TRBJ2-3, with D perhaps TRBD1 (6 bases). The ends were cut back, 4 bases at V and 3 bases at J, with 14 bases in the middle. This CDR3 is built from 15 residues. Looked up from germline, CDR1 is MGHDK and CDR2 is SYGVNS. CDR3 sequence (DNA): TGTGCCAGCAGTGTCAGGGGTAAAAAGACAGATACGCAGTATTTT. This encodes CASSVRGKKTDTQYF.

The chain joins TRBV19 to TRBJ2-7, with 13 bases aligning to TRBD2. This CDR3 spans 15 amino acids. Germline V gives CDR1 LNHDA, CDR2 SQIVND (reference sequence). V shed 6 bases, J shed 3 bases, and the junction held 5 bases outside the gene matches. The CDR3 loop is CASRLTSGGIYEQYF. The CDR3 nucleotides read TGTGCCAGTAGACTGACTAGCGGGGGGATCTACGAGCAGTACTTC.

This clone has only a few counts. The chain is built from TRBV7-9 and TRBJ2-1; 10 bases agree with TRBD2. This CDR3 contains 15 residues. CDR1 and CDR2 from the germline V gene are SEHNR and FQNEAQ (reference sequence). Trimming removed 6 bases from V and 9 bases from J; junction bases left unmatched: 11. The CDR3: CASSRTAGGPSEQFF. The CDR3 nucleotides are TGTGCCAGCAGTCGTACAGCGGGAGGGCCCAGTGAGCAGTTCTTC.

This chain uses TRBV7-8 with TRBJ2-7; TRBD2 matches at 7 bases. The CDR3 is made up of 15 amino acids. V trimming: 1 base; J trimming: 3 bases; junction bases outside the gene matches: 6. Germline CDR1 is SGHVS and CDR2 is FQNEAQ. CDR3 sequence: CASSLVFSSGYEQYF. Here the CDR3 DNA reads TGTGCCAGCAGCTTAGTTTTCTCTAGCGGCTACGAGCAGTACTTC. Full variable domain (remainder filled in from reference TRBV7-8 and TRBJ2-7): GAGVSQSPRYKVAKRGQDVALRCDPISGHVSLFWYQQALGQGPEFLTYFQNEAQLDKSGLPSDRFFAERPEGSVSTLKIQRTQQEDSAVYLCASSLVFSSGYEQYFGPGTRLTVT.

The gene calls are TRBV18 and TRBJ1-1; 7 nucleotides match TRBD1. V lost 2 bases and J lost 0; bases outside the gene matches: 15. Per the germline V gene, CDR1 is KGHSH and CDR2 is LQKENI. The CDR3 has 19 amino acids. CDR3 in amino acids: CASSPVGPNRGIMNTEAFF. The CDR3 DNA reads TGTGCCAGCTCACCAGTGGGACCTAACAGGGGTATCATGAACACTGAAGCTTTCTTT.

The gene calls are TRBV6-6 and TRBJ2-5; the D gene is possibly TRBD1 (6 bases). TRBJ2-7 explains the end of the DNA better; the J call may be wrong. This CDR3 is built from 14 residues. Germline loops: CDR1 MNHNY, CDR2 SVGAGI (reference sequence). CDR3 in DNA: TGTGCCAGCACTCTACAGGGTGCCTCCTACGAGCAGTACTTC. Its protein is CASTLQGASYEQYF.

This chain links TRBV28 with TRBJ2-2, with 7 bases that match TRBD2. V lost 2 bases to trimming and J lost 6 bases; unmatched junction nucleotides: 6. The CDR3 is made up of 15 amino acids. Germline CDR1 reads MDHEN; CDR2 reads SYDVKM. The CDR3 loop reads CASSLKGRGPGELFF. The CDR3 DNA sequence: TGTGCCAGCAGTTTAAAGGGGAGGGGACCCGGGGAGCTGTTTTTT. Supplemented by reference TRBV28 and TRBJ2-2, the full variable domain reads DVKVTQSSRYLVKRTGEKVFLECVQDMDHENMFWYRQDPGLGLRLIYFSYDVKMKEKGDIPEGYSVSREKKERFSLILESASTNQTSMYLCASSLKGRGPGELFFGEGSRLTVL.

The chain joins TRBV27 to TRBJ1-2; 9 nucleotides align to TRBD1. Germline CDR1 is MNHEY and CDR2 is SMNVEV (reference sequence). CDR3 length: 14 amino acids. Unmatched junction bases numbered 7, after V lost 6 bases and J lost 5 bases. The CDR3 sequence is CASSTGQGTYGYTF. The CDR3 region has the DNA TGTGCCAGCAGCACGGGACAGGGTACATATGGCTACACCTTC.

Here the CDR3 DNA reads TGTGCCAGCTCTCGGGGGGGGGCCTCCTACGAGCAGTACTTC. It codes for CASSRGGASYEQYF. V is TRBV2 and J is TRBJ2-7, with 8 bases that match TRBD2. This CDR3 region has 14 residues. The V segment lost 8 bases and the J segment 0 bases; nucleotides outside the gene matches: 6. Germline V CDR1 and CDR2: SNHLY, FYNNEI.

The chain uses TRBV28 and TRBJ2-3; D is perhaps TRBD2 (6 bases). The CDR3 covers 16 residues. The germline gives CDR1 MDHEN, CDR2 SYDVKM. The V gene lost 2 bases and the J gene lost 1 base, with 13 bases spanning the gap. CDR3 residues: CASSLPGLLRTDTQYF. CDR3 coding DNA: TGTGCCAGCAGTTTACCAGGACTATTACGCACAGATACGCAGTATTTT.

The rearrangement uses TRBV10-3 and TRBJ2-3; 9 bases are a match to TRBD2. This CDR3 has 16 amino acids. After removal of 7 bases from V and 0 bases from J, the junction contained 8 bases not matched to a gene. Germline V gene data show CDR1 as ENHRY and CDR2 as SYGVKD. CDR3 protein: CAIKGVTSGSTDTQYF. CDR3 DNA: TGTGCCATCAAGGGGGTGACTAGCGGTAGCACAGATACGCAGTATTTT.

CDR3 protein: CASSVDAGFQPQHF. The CDR3 nucleotides are TGTGCCAGCAGCGTAGATGCAGGGTTTCAGCCCCAGCATTTT. This sequence joins TRBV9 and TRBJ1-5; TRBD1 is a possible D gene (5 bases). V was trimmed by 0 bases and J by 6 bases, leaving 10 bases between them. The CDR3 is 14 residues long. CDR1 is SGDLS and CDR2 is YYNGEE in the germline V gene.